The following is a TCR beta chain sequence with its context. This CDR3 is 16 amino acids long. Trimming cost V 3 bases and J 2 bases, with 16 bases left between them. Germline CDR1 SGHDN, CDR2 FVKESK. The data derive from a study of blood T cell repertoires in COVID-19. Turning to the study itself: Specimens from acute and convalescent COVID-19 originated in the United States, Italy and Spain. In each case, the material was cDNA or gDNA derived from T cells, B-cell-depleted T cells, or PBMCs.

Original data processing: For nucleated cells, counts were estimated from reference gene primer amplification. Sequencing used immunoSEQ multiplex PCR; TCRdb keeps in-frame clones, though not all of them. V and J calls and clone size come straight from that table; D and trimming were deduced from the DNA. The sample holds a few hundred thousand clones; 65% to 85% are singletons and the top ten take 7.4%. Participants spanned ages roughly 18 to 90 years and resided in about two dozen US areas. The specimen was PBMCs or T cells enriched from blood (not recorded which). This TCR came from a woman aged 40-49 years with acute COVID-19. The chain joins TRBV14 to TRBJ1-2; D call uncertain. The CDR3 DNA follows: TGTGCCAGCAGCCAGCTAGATATGACGGCGAACTATGGCTACACCTTC. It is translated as CASSQLDMTANYGYTF.